Sequencing of this T cell receptor beta chain was carried out in a study of control samples from healthy donors and cancer patients. TCRdb keeps only in-frame clones here, not all; method: immunoSEQ multiplex PCR. The sample lists under 200,000 clones, 91% seen once, with about 1.6% in the top ten. The clonotype originates from a woman under 40 in good health. The sequencing sample was made of blood.

This CDR3 reads CAWRGQGATYGYTF. The CDR3 DNA follows: TGTGCCTGGAGGGGACAGGGGGCAACCTATGGCTACACCTTC. This chain uses TRBV30 with TRBJ1-2, with 12 bases fitting TRBD1. Germline trimming cut 3 bases from V and 4 bases from J; bases unmatched to any gene: 3. CDR1 is GTSNPN, CDR2 SVGIG, per germline (reference sequence). The CDR3 has 14 amino acids.